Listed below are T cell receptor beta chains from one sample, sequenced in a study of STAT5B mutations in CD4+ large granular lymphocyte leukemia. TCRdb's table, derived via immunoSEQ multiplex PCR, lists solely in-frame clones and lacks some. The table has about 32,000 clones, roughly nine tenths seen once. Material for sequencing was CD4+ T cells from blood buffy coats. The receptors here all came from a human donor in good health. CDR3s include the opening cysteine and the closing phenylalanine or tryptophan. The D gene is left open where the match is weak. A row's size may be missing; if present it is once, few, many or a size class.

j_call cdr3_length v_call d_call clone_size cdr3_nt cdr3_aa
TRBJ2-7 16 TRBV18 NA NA TGTGCCAGCTCACCCTCCGGGGGCGACTTATCCTACGAGCAGTACTTC CASSPSGGDLSYEQYF
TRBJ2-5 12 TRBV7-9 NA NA TGTGCCAGCAGCTTAGAATGGAAGACCCAGTACTTC CASSLEWKTQYF
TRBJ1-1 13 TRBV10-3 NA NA TGTGCCATCAGTGAGCCGCCTAACACTGAAGCTTTCTTT CAISEPPNTEAFF
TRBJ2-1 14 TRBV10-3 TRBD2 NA TGTGCCATCAGTGAGCGAGCGGGGTACAATGAGCAGTTCTTC CAISERAGYNEQFF
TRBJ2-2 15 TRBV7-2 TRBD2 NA TGTGCCAGCAGCTTCCGGACTAGCGACACCGGGGAGCTGTTTTTT CASSFRTSDTGELFF
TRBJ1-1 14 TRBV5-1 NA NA TGCGCCAGCAGTTGGGTAGGGAGGGACACTGAAGCTTTCTTT CASSWVGRDTEAFF
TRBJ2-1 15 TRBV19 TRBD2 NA TGTGCCAGTACCCGAACTAGCGGCTTCTACAATGAGCAGTTCTTC CASTRTSGFYNEQFF
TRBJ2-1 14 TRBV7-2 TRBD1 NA TGTGCCAGCACCGACAGGGGAGTGTTCGATGAGCAGTTCTTC CASTDRGVFDEQFF
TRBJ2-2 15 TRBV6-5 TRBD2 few TGTGCCAGCAGTAAAGGACTAGCGGGAGTAGGGGAGCTGTTTTTT CASSKGLAGVGELFF
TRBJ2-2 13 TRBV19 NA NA TGTGCCACTGGGACGGCGAACACCGGGGAGCTGTTTTTT CATGTANTGELFF
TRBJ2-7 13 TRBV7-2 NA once TGTGCCAGCAGCTTCACCGGGACCTACGAGCAGTACTTC CASSFTGTYEQYF
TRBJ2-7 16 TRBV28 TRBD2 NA TGTGCCAGCAGTTTACAGGGGGCTAGCGGGAGTTACGAGCAGTACTTC CASSLQGASGSYEQYF
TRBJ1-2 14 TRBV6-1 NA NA TGTGCCAGCAGTGGGGCAGTCTCTAACTATGGCTACACCTTC CASSGAVSNYGYTF
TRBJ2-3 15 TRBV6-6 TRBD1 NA TGTGCCAGCAGTTACAGACAGGGAGTCCCAGATACGCAGTATTTT CASSYRQGVPDTQYF
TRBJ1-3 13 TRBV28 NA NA TGTGCCAGCAGTTGGTTGTTTAGAAACACCATATATTTT CASSWLFRNTIYF
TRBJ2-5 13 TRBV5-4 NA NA TGTGCCAGCAGCTTGGCCAGAGAAGAGACCCAGTACTTC CASSLAREETQYF
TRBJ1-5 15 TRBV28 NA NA TGTGCCAGCAGCCCGGACAGTCTGAGCAATCAGCCCCAGCATTTT CASSPDSLSNQPQHF
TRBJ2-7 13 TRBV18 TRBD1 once TGTGCCAGCTCACCAGGACAGGGGGCCGAGCAGTACTTC CASSPGQGAEQYF
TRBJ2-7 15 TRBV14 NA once TGTGCCAGCAGCCAAGACAGGGTCCTTCCCTACGAGCAGTACTTC CASSQDRVLPYEQYF
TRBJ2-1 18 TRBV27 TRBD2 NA TGTGCCAGCAGTCCGGGACTAGCGGGACAGAGCTCCTACAATGAGCAGTTCTTC CASSPGLAGQSSYNEQFF
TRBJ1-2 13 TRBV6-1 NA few TGTGCCAGCAGTGAAGACAGGGTGGATGGCTACACCTTC CASSEDRVDGYTF
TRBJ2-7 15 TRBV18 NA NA TGTGCCAGCTCACCGGGGTTGACAGGTCTCTACGAGCAGTACTTC CASSPGLTGLYEQYF
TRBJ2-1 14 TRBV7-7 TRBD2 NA TGTGCCAGCAGCTTAAACTCGGGAGGGGGTGAGCAGTTCTTC CASSLNSGGGEQFF
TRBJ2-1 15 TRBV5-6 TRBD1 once TGTGCCAGCAGCTTTGGGACAGGGGGCTACAATGAGCAGTTCTTC CASSFGTGGYNEQFF
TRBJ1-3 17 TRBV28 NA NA TGTGCCAGCACCCCCCGTCTTAGCCAGGTAGATGGAAACACCATATATTTT CASTPRLSQVDGNTIYF
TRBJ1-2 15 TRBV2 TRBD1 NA TGTGCCAGCAGCAATCCGGGGGACAGGGGGAGAGGCTACACCTTC CASSNPGDRGRGYTF
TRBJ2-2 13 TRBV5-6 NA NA TGTGCCAGCAGCTGGACAGCAACCGGGGAGCTGTTTTTT CASSWTATGELFF
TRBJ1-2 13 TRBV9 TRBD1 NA TGTGCCAGCAGCGCGACAGGGAACTATGGCTACACCTTC CASSATGNYGYTF
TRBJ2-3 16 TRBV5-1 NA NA TGCGCCAGCAGCATGGACGGAGTAACTAGCACAGATACGCAGTATTTT CASSMDGVTSTDTQYF
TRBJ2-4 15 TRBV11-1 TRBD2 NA TGTGCCAGCAGCTTAAAGCTAGCGGAAAAAAACATTCAGTACTTC CASSLKLAEKNIQYF
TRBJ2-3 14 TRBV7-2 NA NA TGTGCCAGCAGCCCCGGACTATACACAGATACGCAGTATTTT CASSPGLYTDTQYF
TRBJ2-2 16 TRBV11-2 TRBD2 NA TGTGCCAGCAGCCCCCTGGCGGGAGGTAACACCGGGGAGCTGTTTTTT CASSPLAGGNTGELFF
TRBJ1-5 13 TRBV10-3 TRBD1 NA TGTGCCACCCAGGGACAGGGAGATCAGCCCCAGCATTTT CATQGQGDQPQHF
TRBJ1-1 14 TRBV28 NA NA TGTGCCACCACTCTGCGCAGGCTGAACACTGAAGCTTTCTTT CATTLRRLNTEAFF
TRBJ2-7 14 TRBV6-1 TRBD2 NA TGTGCCAGCAGCGCCGGACTAGCGTCTTACGAGCAGTACTTC CASSAGLASYEQYF
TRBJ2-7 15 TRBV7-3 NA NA TGTGCCAGCAGTCCGGGACTCACGAGCTCCTACGAGCAGTACTTC CASSPGLTSSYEQYF
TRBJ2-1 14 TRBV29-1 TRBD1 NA TGCAGCGCCGTCGGACAGGGAGATTACAATGAGCAGTTCTTC CSAVGQGDYNEQFF
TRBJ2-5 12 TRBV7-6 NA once TGTGCCAGCAGCCTTTGGCGTGAGACCCAGTACTTC CASSLWRETQYF
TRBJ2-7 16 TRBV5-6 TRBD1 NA TGTGCCAGCAGCTTTGCGCGGGACAGGGGTTACCACGAGCAGTACTTC CASSFARDRGYHEQYF
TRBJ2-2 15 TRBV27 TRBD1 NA TGTGCCAGCAGATCCGGGACAGGTAACACCGGGGAGCTGTTTTTT CASRSGTGNTGELFF
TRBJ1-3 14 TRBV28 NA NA TGTGCCAGCAGTCCTGGGTTCCGCGGAAACACCATATATTTT CASSPGFRGNTIYF
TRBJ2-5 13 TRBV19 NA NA TGTGCCAGTAGTATAGTCCCTGAAGAGACCCAGTACTTC CASSIVPEETQYF
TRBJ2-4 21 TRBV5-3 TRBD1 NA TGTGCCAGAAGCTTGAATCAAGGGACAGGGAGAAGGGAGTTAGCCAAAAACATTCAGTACTTC CARSLNQGTGRRELAKNIQYF
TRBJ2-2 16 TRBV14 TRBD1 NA TGTGCCAGCAGCCGTAACAGGGGGACCGGCACCGGGGAGCTGTTTTTT CASSRNRGTGTGELFF
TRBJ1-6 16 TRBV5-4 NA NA TGTGCCAGCAGCTCGGACAGTTTCTCCTATAATTCACCCCTCCACTTT CASSSDSFSYNSPLHF
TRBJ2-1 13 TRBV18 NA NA TGTGCCAGCTCACCGTCTAGTCCGGATGAGCAGTTCTTC CASSPSSPDEQFF
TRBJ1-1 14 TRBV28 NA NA TGTGCCAGCACCAGAGGGACATTATTCTCCCCGGGTTTCTTT CASTRGTLFSPGFF
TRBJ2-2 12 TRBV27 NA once TGTGCCAGCAGTTTAGTTGGGCGGGAGCTGTTTTTT CASSLVGRELFF
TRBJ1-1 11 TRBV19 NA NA TGTGCCAGTAGTATGACTCGAGGAGCTTTCTTT CASSMTRGAFF
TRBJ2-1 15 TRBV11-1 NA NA TGTGCCAGCAGCTTAGACAACCGGGGGTTGGGTGAGCAGTTCTTC CASSLDNRGLGEQFF
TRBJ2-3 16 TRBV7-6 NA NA TGTGCCAGCAGCTTAAGGACACCCCCTAGCACAGATACGCAGTATTTT CASSLRTPPSTDTQYF